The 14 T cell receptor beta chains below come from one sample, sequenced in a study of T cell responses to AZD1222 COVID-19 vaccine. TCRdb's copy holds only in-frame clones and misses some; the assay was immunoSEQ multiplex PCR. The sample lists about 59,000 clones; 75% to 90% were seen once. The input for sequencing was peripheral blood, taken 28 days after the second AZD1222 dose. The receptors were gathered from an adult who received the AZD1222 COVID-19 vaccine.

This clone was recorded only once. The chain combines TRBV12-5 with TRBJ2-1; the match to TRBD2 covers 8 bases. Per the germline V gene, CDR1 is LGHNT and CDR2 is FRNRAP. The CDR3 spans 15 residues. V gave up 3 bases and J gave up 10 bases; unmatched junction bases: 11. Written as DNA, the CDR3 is TGTGCTAGTGGTTTAGCGGGAGTTAGGGTTGGGGAGCAGTTCTTC. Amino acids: CASGLAGVRVGEQFF.

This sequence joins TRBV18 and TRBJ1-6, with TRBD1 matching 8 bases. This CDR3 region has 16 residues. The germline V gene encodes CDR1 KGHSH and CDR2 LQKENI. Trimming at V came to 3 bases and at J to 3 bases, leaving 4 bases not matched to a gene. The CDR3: CASSPGQGGYNSPLHF. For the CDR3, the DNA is TGTGCCAGCTCACCTGGACAGGGTGGCTATAATTCACCCCTCCACTTT.

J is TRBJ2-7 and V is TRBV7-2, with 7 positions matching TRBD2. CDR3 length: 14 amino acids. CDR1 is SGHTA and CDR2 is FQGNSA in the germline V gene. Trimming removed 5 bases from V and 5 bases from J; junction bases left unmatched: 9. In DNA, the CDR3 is TGTGCCAGCAGCGAAAGTAGACTAGCTCACGAGCAGTACTTC. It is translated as CASSESRLAHEQYF.

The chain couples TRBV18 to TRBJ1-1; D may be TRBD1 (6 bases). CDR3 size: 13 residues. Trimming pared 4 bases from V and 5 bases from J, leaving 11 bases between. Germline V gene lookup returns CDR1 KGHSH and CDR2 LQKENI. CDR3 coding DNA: TGTGCCAGCTCACGGGGGCGAGAAACTGAAGCTTTCTTT. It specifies CASSRGRETEAFF.

CDR3 sequence reads: CSASALAGRTDTQYF. In nucleotides, the CDR3 is TGCAGTGCTAGTGCCCTTGCGGGCCGCACAGATACGCAGTATTTT. The V call is TRBV20-1, the J call TRBJ2-3; D possibly corresponds to TRBD2 (5 bases). The CDR3 is 15 amino acids. The V gene's germline CDR1 is DFQATT and CDR2 SNEGSKA (reference sequence). Trimming took 3 bases from V and 1 from J, leaving 14 bases between them.

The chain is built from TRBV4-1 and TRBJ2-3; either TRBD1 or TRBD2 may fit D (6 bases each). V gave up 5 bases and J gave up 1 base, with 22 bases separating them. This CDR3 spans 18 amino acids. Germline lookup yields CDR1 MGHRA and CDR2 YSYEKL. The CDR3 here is CASSKGVGSRGGTDTQYF. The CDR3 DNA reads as TGCGCCAGCAGCAAGGGGGTCGGGAGTAGGGGTGGCACAGATACGCAGTATTTT.

CDR3 DNA sequence: TGTGCCAGTCAATCGGACAGGGAGGGGGAAAAACTGTTTTTT. Translation: CASQSDREGEKLFF. The V gene is TRBV19, the J gene TRBJ1-4; the match to TRBD1 covers 8 bases. This CDR3 has 14 residues. Losses at the gene ends were 8 bases for V and 8 bases for J; bases not matched to a gene: 10. Germline V gives CDR1 LNHDA, CDR2 SQIVND (reference sequence).

CDR3 DNA: TGTGCCAGCAAGACCGGGACAGGGGCTTGGGAGTATGGCTACACCTTC. Protein sequence: CASKTGTGAWEYGYTF. The rearrangement links TRBV7-9 to TRBJ1-2; TRBD1 matches at 10 bases. J lost 5 bases, V lost 7 bases, and 13 bases had no gene match. Per the germline V gene, CDR1 is SEHNR and CDR2 is FQNEAQ (reference sequence). The CDR3 consists of 16 residues.

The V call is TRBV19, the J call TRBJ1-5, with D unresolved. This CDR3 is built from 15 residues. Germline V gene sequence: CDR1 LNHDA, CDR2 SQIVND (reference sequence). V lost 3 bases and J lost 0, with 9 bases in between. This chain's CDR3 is CASSMLVDSNQPQHF. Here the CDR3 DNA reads TGTGCCAGTAGTATGTTAGTAGATAGCAATCAGCCCCAGCATTTT.

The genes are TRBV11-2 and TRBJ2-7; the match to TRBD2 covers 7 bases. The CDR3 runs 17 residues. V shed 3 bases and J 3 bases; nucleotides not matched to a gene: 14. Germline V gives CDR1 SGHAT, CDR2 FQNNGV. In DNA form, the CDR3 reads TGTGCCAGCAGCTTGGGCTATAGCGGGCACTTGATCTACGAGCAGTACTTC. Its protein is CASSLGYSGHLIYEQYF.

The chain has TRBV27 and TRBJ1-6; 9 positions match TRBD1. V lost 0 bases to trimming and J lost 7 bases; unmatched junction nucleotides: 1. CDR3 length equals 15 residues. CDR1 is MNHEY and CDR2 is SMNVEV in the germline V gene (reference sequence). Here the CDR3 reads CASSLSGQGNSPLHF. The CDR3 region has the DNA TGTGCCAGCAGTTTATCGGGACAGGGAAATTCACCCCTCCACTTT.

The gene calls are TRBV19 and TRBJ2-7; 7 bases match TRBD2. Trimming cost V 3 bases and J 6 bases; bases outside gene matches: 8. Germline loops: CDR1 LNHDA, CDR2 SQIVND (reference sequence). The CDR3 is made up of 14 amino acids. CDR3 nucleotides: TGTGCCAGTAGTATCACGGTTTCGGGGGGCGAGCAGTACTTC. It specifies CASSITVSGGEQYF.

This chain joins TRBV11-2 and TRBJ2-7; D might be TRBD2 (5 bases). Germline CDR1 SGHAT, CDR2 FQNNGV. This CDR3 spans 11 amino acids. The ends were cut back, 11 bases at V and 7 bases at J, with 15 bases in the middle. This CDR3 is CASWAGGEQYF. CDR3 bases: TGTGCCTCCTGGGCGGGTGGGGAGCAGTACTTC.

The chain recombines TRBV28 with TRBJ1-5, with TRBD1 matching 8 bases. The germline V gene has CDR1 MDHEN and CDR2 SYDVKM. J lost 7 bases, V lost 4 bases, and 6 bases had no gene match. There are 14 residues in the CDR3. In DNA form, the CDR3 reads TGTGCCAGCAGTTCAGGGGGCGAGAGACAGCCCCAGCATTTT. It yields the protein CASSSGGERQPQHF.